This TCR beta chain was sequenced during a study of CD4+ T cells in melanoma. Clones were read by immunoSEQ multiplex PCR, and TCRdb kept only the in-frame ones, dropping some. Of about 6,600 clones listed, more than 65% were seen once; the top ten hold approximately 28%. Worth noting for this clone: What it binds is not known.

Findings of the study overall: CD8+ T cell, macrophage and B cell function reportedly correlated with neoantigen-specific CD4+ T cells. In melanoma, neoantigen-specific CD4+ T cells reportedly differed in differentiation state.

The germline CDR1 and CDR2 sequences are SGHTA and FQGTGA. This CDR3 has 17 amino acids. With 4 bases clipped from V and 0 bases from J, the junction kept 7 bases outside the gene matches. The J gene is TRBJ2-2, the V gene TRBV7-3, with TRBD1 matching over 8 bases. The clonotype comes from a human donor with melanoma. The sample comprised cells from a culture (not recorded whether cultured in vitro). CDR3 sequence reads: CASSSGTGLTNTGELFF. The CDR3 region has the DNA TGTGCCAGCAGCTCCGGGACAGGCCTAACGAACACCGGGGAGCTGTTTTTT. Drawing the rest from reference TRBV7-3 and TRBJ2-2, the complete variable domain is GAGVSQTPSNKVTEKGKYVELRCDPISGHTALYWYRQSLGQGPEFLIYFQGTGAADDSGLPNDRFFAVRPEGSVSTLKIQRTERGDSAVYLCASSSGTGLTNTGELFFGEGSRLTVL.